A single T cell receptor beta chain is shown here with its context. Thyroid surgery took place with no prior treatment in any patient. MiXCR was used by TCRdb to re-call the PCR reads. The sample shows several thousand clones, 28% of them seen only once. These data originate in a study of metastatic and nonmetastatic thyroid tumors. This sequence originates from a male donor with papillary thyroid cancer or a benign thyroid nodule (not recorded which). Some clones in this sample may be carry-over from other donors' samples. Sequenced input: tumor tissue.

In DNA form, the CDR3 reads TGCGCCAGCAGTCCAAAGACGGTCACCGGGGAGCTGTTTTTT. Its protein product is CASSPKTVTGELFF. The chain couples TRBV5-1 to TRBJ2-2; no firm D call. Deletions cut 5 bases from V and 4 bases from J, with 12 bases between. The V gene's germline CDR1 is SGHRS and CDR2 YFSETQ. This CDR3 contains 14 residues.